The 27 T cell receptor beta chains presented below share a single source sample, sequenced in a study of T-cell memory formation after mild COVID-19. One entry per CDR3 protein results from TCRdb running MiXCR on the 5' RACE reads. Of some 290,000 distinct CDR3 sequences in the sample, under 20% were seen once. Specimen: PBMCs or a T cell subset sorted from them (not recorded which). Receptor source: a man between 18 and 35 years old who had mild COVID-19 (a few samples of this study predate the infection). Cell type and time point are not known.

The rearrangement links TRBV5-6 to TRBJ1-1; 8 bases map to TRBD1. The CDR3 consists of 14 residues. J lost 5 bases, V lost 4 bases, and 7 bases had no gene match. Germline V CDR1 and CDR2: SGHDT, YYEEEE. In DNA, the CDR3 is TGTGCCAGCAGCCGAAGGACAGGGCTTACTGAAGCTTTCTTT. Translating it yields CASSRRTGLTEAFF.

The chain carries TRBV5-1 and TRBJ1-1, with unresolved D. The CDR3 contains 15 residues. Deletions cut 3 bases from V and 0 bases from J, with 12 bases between. Germline V gene sequence: CDR1 SGHRS, CDR2 YFSETQ. CDR3: CASSSTTDMNTEAFF. The CDR3 coding sequence is TGCGCCAGCAGCTCGACGACGGATATGAACACTGAAGCTTTCTTT.

In this sample, this clonotype turned up many times. This rearrangement joins TRBV18 to TRBJ1-6; D possibly corresponds to TRBD1 (5 bases). CDR3 size: 13 residues. Trimming removed 3 bases from V and 6 bases from J, with 6 bases in between. Germline values: CDR1 KGHSH, CDR2 LQKENI. DNA of the CDR3: TGTGCCAGCTCACCTGGGGGTAATTCACCCCTCCACTTT. As protein: CASSPGGNSPLHF.

Only a few counts were recorded for this clonotype. The chain carries TRBV4-3 and TRBJ2-3; tentatively, D is TRBD2 (5 bases). The CDR3 sequence is 15 residues long. CDR1 is LGHNA, CDR2 YSLEER, per germline. The germline V and J ends were trimmed by 1 base and 4 bases, with 12 bases remaining between them. Written as DNA, the CDR3 is TGCGCCAGCAGCCAAGGAGGCCTCGGGGCAGATACGCAGTATTTT. This translates into CASSQGGLGADTQYF.

V and J are TRBV6-2 or TRBV6-3 and TRBJ1-6; D gene uncertain. The V gene lost 3 bases and the J gene lost 5 bases, with 14 bases spanning the gap. CDR1 is MNHEY and CDR2 is SVGEGT in the germline V gene. The CDR3 runs 16 residues. The CDR3: CASSYPPEWDNSPLHF. CDR3 DNA: TGTGCCAGCAGTTATCCTCCGGAATGGGATAATTCACCCCTCCACTTT.

This clonotype was recorded a few times. The chain recombines TRBV6-6 with TRBJ2-5; D may be TRBD1 (5 bases). This CDR3 comprises 13 residues. Germline-derived CDR1 and CDR2 are MNHNY and SVGAGI (reference sequence). V lost 0 bases to trimming and J lost 5 bases, with 7 bases between them. This CDR3 reads CASSYSKGETQYF. CDR3 in DNA: TGTGCCAGCAGTTACTCGAAGGGGGAGACCCAGTACTTC.

V and J are TRBV7-3 and TRBJ2-3, with D maybe TRBD2 (7 bases). The CDR3 is 14 amino acids. The germline CDR1 and CDR2 sequences are SGHTA and FQGTGA. V was cut by 3 bases and J by 5 bases, with 12 bases left in between. The CDR3 sequence: CASSFGGPVDTQYF. CDR3 in DNA: TGTGCCAGCAGCTTCGGGGGGCCGGTAGATACGCAGTATTTT.

V and J are TRBV10-3 and TRBJ2-1; D gene unclear. This CDR3 is 12 amino acids long. Deletions cut 5 bases from V and 9 bases from J, with 11 bases between. Germline V lookup: CDR1 ENHRY, CDR2 SYGVKD. As DNA, the CDR3 is TGTGCCATCAGTTTCGACGGGCTTGAGCAGTTCTTC. It specifies CAISFDGLEQFF.

The genes are TRBV5-1 and TRBJ1-1; 10 bases map to TRBD1. With V trimmed by 3 bases and J by 4 bases, 12 bases remained unmatched. Per the germline V gene, CDR1 is SGHRS and CDR2 is YFSETQ. There are 17 residues in the CDR3. The CDR3 nucleotides are TGCGCCAGCAGCTCGCACCGGGACAGGGGATTCAGCACTGAAGCTTTCTTT. Translating it yields CASSSHRDRGFSTEAFF.

The chain links TRBV5-1 to TRBJ2-7; no clear D gene. The V and J ends lost 4 bases and 2 bases respectively, with 10 bases between them. Germline V gene data show CDR1 as SGHRS and CDR2 as YFSETQ. This CDR3 comprises 13 residues. CDR3 DNA: TGCGCCAGCAGCAGTCGTTGGCCCTACGAGCAGTACGTC. It translates to CASSSRWPYEQYV.

V gene TRBV28 combines with J gene TRBJ2-1; tentative D call: TRBD2 (5 bases). The CDR3 runs to 12 residues. The V gene's germline CDR1 is MDHEN and CDR2 SYDVKM. With 7 bases removed from V and 10 bases from J, the gap between germline ends came to 14 bases. The CDR3 coding sequence is TGTGCCAGCAATCGGCGGGCGGTCGAGCAGTTCTTC. The encoded protein is CASNRRAVEQFF.

This clonotype was seen ten or more times. The J gene is TRBJ1-5, the V gene TRBV10-1, with D uncertain. The CDR3 consists of 16 residues. Germline lookup yields CDR1 WNHNN and CDR2 SYGVQD (reference sequence). V lost 7 bases and J 2 bases, leaving 18 bases between the germline ends. CDR3 DNA sequence: TGCGCCAGCAATTCGAGGCCCCCCGAAGGCAATCAGCCCCAGCATTTT. Translated, it gives CASNSRPPEGNQPQHF.

The chain couples TRBV9 to TRBJ2-1, with 7 bases aligning to TRBD2. Germline CDR1 SGDLS, CDR2 YYNGEE. V shed 6 bases and J 2 bases; nucleotides not matched to a gene: 8. CDR3 length equals 15 residues. The CDR3 DNA reads as TGTGCCAGCAACGAACGGGGGGATGCCTACAATGAGCAGTTCTTC. Translated, it gives CASNERGDAYNEQFF.

This clonotype was seen ten or more times. The CDR3 DNA sequence: TGTGCCAGCAGCGTAGCTAGCGGGATAACAGATACGCAGTATTTT. It codes for CASSVASGITDTQYF. This chain connects TRBV9 to TRBJ2-3; 9 bases map to TRBD2. In germline, CDR1 is SGDLS, CDR2 YYNGEE. The CDR3 runs to 15 residues. J was trimmed by 3 bases and V by 0 bases; bases with no gene match: 2.

This clonotype was seen only a few times. The rearrangement links TRBV7-9 to TRBJ1-3, with D hard to call. Germline V gene lookup returns CDR1 SEHNR and CDR2 FQNEAQ (reference sequence). The CDR3 sequence is 15 residues long. Deletions cut 3 bases from V and 0 bases from J, with 9 bases between. The CDR3 spells CASSFSTFSGNTIYF. As DNA, the CDR3 is TGTGCCAGCAGCTTCTCGACATTCTCTGGAAACACCATATATTTT.

The table lists this clonotype with a few counts. The chain joins TRBV5-1 to TRBJ2-2; possibly TRBD1 for D (6 bases). V was pared by 3 bases and J by 4 bases, with 13 bases between. The CDR3 covers 15 residues. CDR1 and CDR2 from the germline V gene are SGHRS and YFSETQ. CDR3 region: CASSYGQRSTGELFF. As DNA, the CDR3 is TGCGCCAGCAGCTACGGACAGAGGAGCACCGGGGAGCTGTTTTTT.

The sample holds a few counts of this clonotype. V and J are TRBV6-2 or TRBV6-3 and TRBJ2-7; TRBD1 might be the D (6 bases). The CDR3 is 15 amino acids. Germline V CDR1 and CDR2: MNHEY, SVGEGT. Trimming removed 4 bases from V and 3 bases from J, with 16 bases in between. The CDR3: CASSSRGRLHYEQYV. CDR3 sequence (DNA): TGTGCCAGCAGTTCCAGGGGCCGCCTCCACTACGAGCAGTACGTC.

This chain connects TRBV10-2 to TRBJ2-3; D not resolved. CDR1 and CDR2 (germline): WSHSY, SAAADI. The ends were cut back, 4 bases at V and 4 bases at J, with 6 bases in the middle. CDR3 size: 12 residues. As DNA, the CDR3 is TGCGCCAGCAGTGGAGAAGCAGATACGCAGTATTTT. This translates into CASSGEADTQYF.

The rearrangement uses TRBV27 and TRBJ2-3; D is unclear. Trimming took 5 bases from V and 2 from J, leaving 8 bases between them. In germline, CDR1 is MNHEY, CDR2 SMNVEV (reference sequence). The CDR3 extends over 13 amino acids. CDR3 nucleotides: TGTGCCAGCAGTACCCGAACCACAGATACGCAGTATTTT. Encoded protein: CASSTRTTDTQYF.

This sequence joins TRBV5-5 and TRBJ2-5; no reliable D call. The germline gives CDR1 SGHKS, CDR2 YYEKEE (reference sequence). Trimming took 0 bases from V and 0 from J, leaving 12 bases between them. The length of the CDR3 is 16 residues. In DNA, the CDR3 is TGTGCCAGCAGCTTGGTGCTCCTAAGATACCAAGAGACCCAGTACTTC. Its translation is CASSLVLLRYQETQYF.

In its sample, this clonotype was seen many times. The J gene is TRBJ2-2, the V gene TRBV4-1, with no clear D. The CDR3 runs to 14 residues. V was clipped by 3 bases and J by 4 bases, with 9 bases between them. The V gene's germline CDR1 is MGHRA and CDR2 YSYEKL. CDR3 sequence (DNA): TGCGCCAGCAGCCAGAACAGCCGCACCGGGGAGCTGTTTTTT. Amino acid sequence: CASSQNSRTGELFF.

The DNA for the CDR3 is TGTGCCAGCAGCGACGACTCCGGGATTCCGCTCGATACGCAGTATTTT. This codes for CASSDDSGIPLDTQYF. The rearrangement joins TRBV9 to TRBJ2-3; tentatively, D is TRBD2 (5 bases). Germline V gene lookup returns CDR1 SGDLS and CDR2 YYNGEE. This CDR3 is 16 amino acids long. V was clipped by 3 bases and J by 6 bases, with 20 bases between them.

This clonotype came up a few times. This chain links TRBV7-8 with TRBJ2-1; TRBD2 matches at 7 bases. V gave up 4 bases and J gave up 1 base; unmatched junction bases: 4. From germline, CDR1 is SGHVS and CDR2 FQNEAQ. The CDR3 contains 15 residues. The DNA of the CDR3 is TGTGCCAGCAGCTCGAGCGGGGAGTCCTACAATGAGCAGTTCTTC. Protein sequence: CASSSSGESYNEQFF.

This clonotype was seen repeatedly, ten times or more. The genes are TRBV4-1 and TRBJ2-3, with D uncertain. The CDR3 length is 13 residues. Germline V gene data show CDR1 as MGHRA and CDR2 as YSYEKL. V was shortened by 1 base and J by 10 bases, with 12 bases between the two germline ends. The CDR3 DNA follows: TGCGCCAGCAGCCAAGTGCCCGGTGGTGCGCAGTATTTT. Translating gives CASSQVPGGAQYF.

This clonotype was detected only a few times. This chain connects TRBV5-1 to TRBJ1-2, with D unclear. Trimming took off 5 bases at V and 9 bases at J, with 14 bases between the two ends. Germline V gives CDR1 SGHRS, CDR2 YFSETQ. This CDR3 has 12 residues. The CDR3 region has the DNA TGCGCCAGCAGACGGGAGCAGGATCGCTACACCTTC. This codes for CASRREQDRYTF.

The chain uses TRBV7-3 and TRBJ2-7; 8 bases line up with TRBD1. Trimming cost V 5 bases and J 4 bases; bases outside gene matches: 7. The germline V gene encodes CDR1 SGHTA and CDR2 FQGTGA. CDR3 length equals 14 residues. This CDR3 reads CASSRTGTGYEQYF. The CDR3 nucleotides read TGTGCCAGCAGCCGGACAGGGACGGGATACGAGCAGTACTTC.

This clonotype was detected a few times. The J gene is TRBJ2-3, the V gene TRBV6-6, with TRBD1 matching 9 bases. The CDR3 sequence is 14 residues long. Germline lookup yields CDR1 MNHNY and CDR2 SVGAGI (reference sequence). Trimming took 5 bases from V and 5 from J; bases not matched to a gene: 5. The CDR3 DNA follows: TGTGCCAGCAGTGGAGGGACAGGGATAGATACGCAGTATTTT. Its translation: CASSGGTGIDTQYF.